Listed below are T cell receptor beta chains from one sample, sequenced in a study of T cell repertoires in cytomegalovirus infection. MiXCR, applied by TCRdb to the reads, yields one record per CDR3 protein. The data contain about 490,000 distinct CDR3 sequences, about 11% of them singletons. The sample was PBMCs. The receptor set was obtained from a human donor in good health (CMV status not recorded). Some clones in this sample may be carry-over from other donors' samples. Both conserved end residues are part of each CDR3. D genes are given only for firm matches. Part of the rows lack a size; the others show once, few, many or a class for expanded clones.

cdr3_aa cdr3_nt v_call d_call j_call clone_size
CASSSSGGAGTEAFF TGTGCCAGCAGCTCCTCGGGAGGGGCGGGCACTGAAGCTTTCTTT TRBV11-3 - TRBJ1-1 many
CASSSAGGLRSGNTIYF TGTGCCAGCAGTTCCGCCGGGGGGCTGAGGTCTGGAAACACCATATATTTT TRBV5-4 - TRBJ1-3 many
CASSFTPGTRDEQFF TGCGCCAGCAGCTTTACCCCCGGGACTAGGGATGAGCAGTTCTTC TRBV5-1 TRBD2 TRBJ2-1 many
CAIGQVNTEAFF TGTGCCATCGGACAGGTTAACACTGAAGCTTTCTTT TRBV6-1 TRBD1 TRBJ1-1 many
CASSSTTKNEQYF TGTGCCAGCAGTTCCACAACAAAGAACGAGCAGTACTTC TRBV28 - TRBJ2-7 many
CASSSGEVVHGYTF TGTGCCAGCAGCTCGGGGGAGGTAGTACATGGCTACACCTTC TRBV7-9 - TRBJ1-2 many
CASSAFQGSYEQYF TGTGCCAGCAGCGCCTTCCAAGGATCCTACGAGCAGTACTTC TRBV7-9 - TRBJ2-7 many
CASSFRREQFF TGTGCCAGCAGTTTTCGACGGGAGCAGTTCTTC TRBV28 - TRBJ2-1 many
CASRRGYSNQPQHF TGTGCCAGCAGGAGAGGGTATAGCAATCAGCCCCAGCATTTT TRBV28 - TRBJ1-5 -
CASIQQSGVPEAFF TGTGCCAGCATCCAACAGTCCGGGGTCCCTGAAGCTTTCTTT TRBV12-3/TRBV12-4 - TRBJ1-1 many
CASSFRSGDETQYF TGTGCCAGCAGTTTCAGGTCAGGCGACGAGACCCAGTACTTC TRBV6-1 - TRBJ2-5 many
CASARPNTEAFF TGTGCCAGTGCCAGACCGAACACTGAAGCTTTCTTT TRBV6-1 - TRBJ1-1 many
CSARDGAANEKLFF TGCAGTGCTAGAGACGGGGCCGCTAATGAAAAACTGTTTTTT TRBV20-1 - TRBJ1-4 many
CASSATRTLYNEQFF TGTGCCAGCAGCGCCACACGGACCCTTTACAATGAGCAGTTCTTC TRBV7-9 - TRBJ2-1 many
CASSQLEANYGYTF TGTGCCAGCAGCCAACTGGAAGCTAACTATGGCTACACCTTC TRBV3-1 - TRBJ1-2 -
CASSPTRNNSPLHF TGTGCCAGCAGTCCCACTCGGAATAATTCACCCCTCCACTTT TRBV6-5 - TRBJ1-6 many
CASSPSSGSFDTQYF TGTGCCAGCAGTCCCTCTAGCGGGAGTTTTGATACGCAGTATTTT TRBV12-3/TRBV12-4 TRBD2 TRBJ2-3 many
CASSEVADSILLYGYTF TGTGCCAGCAGTGAAGTTGCGGACTCCATCCTTCTTTATGGCTACACCTTC TRBV2 - TRBJ1-2 many
CASKGLAGVGRHNEQFF TGTGCCAGTAAAGGACTAGCGGGAGTTGGTCGCCACAATGAGCAGTTCTTC TRBV19 TRBD2 TRBJ2-1 -
CASSQRQGDRQPQHF TGCGCCAGCAGCCAAAGACAGGGGGATCGACAGCCCCAGCATTTT TRBV4-1 TRBD1 TRBJ1-5 -
CASTVRATTLNQPQHF TGTGCCAGCACCGTGAGGGCCACAACCTTAAATCAGCCCCAGCATTTT TRBV6-1 - TRBJ1-5 many
CASSLLGARNIQYF TGTGCCAGCAGCTTATTAGGGGCAAGAAACATTCAGTACTTC TRBV7-9 - TRBJ2-4 many
CAGRDSLYGYTF TGTGCCGGCCGAGACAGCCTCTATGGCTACACCTTC TRBV2 - TRBJ1-2 many
CASSLTAGYEQYF TGTGCCAGCAGTCTGACCGCGGGCTACGAGCAGTACTTC TRBV28 - TRBJ2-7 many
CASSLLDTSYEQYF TGTGCCAGCAGCTTACTGGACACTTCCTACGAGCAGTACTTC TRBV7-6 - TRBJ2-7 many
CSAVSPGPFTDTQYF TGCAGTGCCGTATCTCCGGGACCCTTCACAGATACGCAGTATTTT TRBV20-1 - TRBJ2-3 -
CSATSIEDPTDTQYF TGCAGTGCTACCTCGATCGAGGACCCCACAGATACGCAGTATTTT TRBV20-1 - TRBJ2-3 many
CASSEGQALF TGTGCCAGCAGTGAGGGACAGGCATTATTC TRBV2 TRBD1 TRBJ2-7 -
CATGDRRDSYEQYF TGTGCCACCGGGGACAGGCGAGACTCCTACGAGCAGTACTTC TRBV28 TRBD1 TRBJ2-7 -
CASSLFLWGGDTEAFF TGTGCCAGCAGTTTATTTCTCTGGGGGGGGGACACTGAAGCTTTCTTT TRBV12-3/TRBV12-4 - TRBJ1-1 many
CASTDRTGEFHGYTF TGTGCCAGCACGGACCGGACAGGGGAATTCCATGGCTACACCTTC TRBV5-4 TRBD1 TRBJ1-2 many
CSVEDSTTGTGELFF TGCAGCGTTGAAGATTCTACCACGGGCACCGGGGAGCTGTTTTTT TRBV29-1 - TRBJ2-2 -
CASSLEPLSGGVLFF TGCGCCAGCAGCTTGGAGCCGCTTTCGGGCGGGGTGCTGTTTTTT TRBV5-1 - TRBJ2-2 -
CASSVWGGANEQFF TGTGCCAGCAGCGTATGGGGGGGGGCAAATGAGCAGTTCTTC TRBV9 - TRBJ2-1 -
CSATAGVRDEQFF TGCAGTGCTACCGCAGGGGTGCGCGATGAGCAGTTCTTC TRBV20-1 - TRBJ2-1 few
CAWNKRPEGYGYTF TGTGCCTGGAACAAGCGTCCGGAAGGCTATGGCTACACCTTC TRBV30 - TRBJ1-2 -
CASSHTGEGGELFF TGTGCCAGCAGCCACACAGGGGAAGGCGGGGAGCTGTTTTTT TRBV6-6 TRBD1 TRBJ2-2 few
CASSFRGGSGANVLTF TGTGCCAGCAGCTTCAGGGGGGGCTCTGGGGCCAACGTCCTGACTTTC TRBV11-1 - TRBJ2-6 few
CASSQGPTYTDTQYF TGTGCCAGCAGTCAGGGTCCGACATACACAGATACGCAGTATTTT TRBV11-2 - TRBJ2-3 -
CASGERSSYNSPLHF TGTGCCAGCGGGGAGAGGAGCTCCTATAATTCACCCCTCCACTTT TRBV2 - TRBJ1-6 few
CASSLVFSGGTGELFF TGTGCCAGCAGCTTGGTGTTTAGCGGGGGGACCGGGGAGCTGTTTTTT TRBV5-4 TRBD2 TRBJ2-2 many
CASGHGQGGNEQFF TGTGCTAGTGGCCATGGACAGGGAGGAAATGAGCAGTTCTTC TRBV12-5 TRBD1 TRBJ2-1 few
CSARDRAGGADTQYF TGCAGTGCTAGAGATCGAGCGGGAGGGGCAGATACGCAGTATTTT TRBV20-1 TRBD2 TRBJ2-3 many
CASSDFRHNEQFF TGTGCCAGCAGTGACTTTCGGCACAATGAGCAGTTCTTC TRBV6-4 - TRBJ2-1 -
CSVGGTANEKLFF TGCAGCGTTGGGGGGACCGCTAATGAAAAACTGTTTTTT TRBV29-1 - TRBJ1-4 many
CASSFGRLQETQYF TGTGCCAGCAGCTTCGGGAGGCTCCAAGAGACCCAGTACTTC TRBV5-6 TRBD2 TRBJ2-5 many
CSASTGGDGEQYF TGCAGTGCTAGTACCGGGGGCGATGGGGAGCAGTACTTC TRBV20-1 - TRBJ2-7 -
CASSDPREEVYNEQFF TGTGCCAGCAGTGACCCGCGGGAGGAAGTCTACAATGAGCAGTTCTTC TRBV28 TRBD2 TRBJ2-1 many
CASSLTGVGITGELFF TGTGCCAGCAGCCTGACAGGGGTCGGGATCACCGGGGAGCTGTTTTTT TRBV11-2 TRBD1 TRBJ2-2 few
CASSFYGQGDEQFF TGCGCCAGCAGCTTCTACGGACAGGGCGATGAGCAGTTCTTC TRBV5-1 TRBD1 TRBJ2-1 many
CASSEGVRLLYGYTF TGTGCCAGCAGTGAGGGGGTCCGCCTTCTCTATGGCTACACCTTC TRBV2 - TRBJ1-2 -
CASRPQGWNTEAFF TGTGCCAGCAGACCTCAGGGGTGGAACACTGAAGCTTTCTTT TRBV12-3/TRBV12-4 - TRBJ1-1 many
CASSQDHGTGNSYEQYF TGTGCCAGCAGCCAAGATCACGGGACAGGGAACTCCTACGAGCAGTACTTC TRBV4-2 TRBD1 TRBJ2-7 many
CSASSGAGELFF TGCAGTGCTAGTAGCGGGGCCGGGGAGCTGTTTTTT TRBV20-1 TRBD2 TRBJ2-2 -
CASSSTGTEHSNQPQHF TGTGCCAGCAGCTCCACTGGGACGGAGCATAGCAATCAGCCCCAGCATTTT TRBV7-9 - TRBJ1-5 many
CASSVSPGDGTGNYGYTF TGTGCCAGCAGCGTATCCCCCGGGGATGGAACAGGGAACTATGGCTACACCTTC TRBV9 - TRBJ1-2 -